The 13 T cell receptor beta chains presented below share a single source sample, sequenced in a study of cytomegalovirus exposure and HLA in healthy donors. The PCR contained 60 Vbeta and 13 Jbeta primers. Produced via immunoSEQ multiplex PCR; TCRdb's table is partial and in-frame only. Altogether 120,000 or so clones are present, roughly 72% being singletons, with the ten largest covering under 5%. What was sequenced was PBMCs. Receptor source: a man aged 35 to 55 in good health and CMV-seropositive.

The CDR3 region is CASSRQASNPEQYF. The CDR3 DNA sequence: TGTGCCAGCAGCAGACAGGCATCAAACCCCGAGCAGTACTTC. The chain uses TRBV6-1 and TRBJ2-7; D may be TRBD1 (6 bases). The germline gives CDR1 MNHNS, CDR2 SASEGT. The CDR3 is 14 residues long. Trimming took off 6 bases at V and 6 bases at J, with 18 bases between the two ends.

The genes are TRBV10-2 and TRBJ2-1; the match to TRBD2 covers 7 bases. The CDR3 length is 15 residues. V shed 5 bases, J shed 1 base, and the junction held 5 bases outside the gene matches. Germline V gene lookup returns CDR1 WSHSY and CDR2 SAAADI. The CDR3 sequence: CASSRRGVSYNEQFF. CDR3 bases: TGCGCCAGCAGTCGCCGGGGGGTTTCCTACAATGAGCAGTTCTTC.

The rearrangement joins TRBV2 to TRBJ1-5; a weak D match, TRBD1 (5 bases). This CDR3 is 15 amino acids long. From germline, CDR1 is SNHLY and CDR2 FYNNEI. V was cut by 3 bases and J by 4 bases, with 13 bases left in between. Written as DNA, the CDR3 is TGTGCCAGCAGTGAGAAGCGACAGTCAAATCAGCCCCAGCATTTT. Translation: CASSEKRQSNQPQHF.

The CDR3 bases are TGCGCCAGCAGCTTGGGTCAGGGATCGACTGAAGCTTTCTTT. Amino acid sequence: CASSLGQGSTEAFF. The chain combines TRBV5-1 with TRBJ1-1, with a tentative D call TRBD1 (5 bases). Trimming removed 0 bases at V and 5 bases at J, with 11 bases between. The CDR3 is made up of 14 amino acids. The germline V gene has CDR1 SGHRS and CDR2 YFSETQ.

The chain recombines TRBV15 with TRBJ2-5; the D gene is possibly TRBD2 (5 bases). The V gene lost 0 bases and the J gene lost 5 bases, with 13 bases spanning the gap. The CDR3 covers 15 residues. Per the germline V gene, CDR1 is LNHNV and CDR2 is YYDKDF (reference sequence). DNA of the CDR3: TGTGCCACCAGCAGAGATGTGGGAGTTGGGGAGACCCAGTACTTC. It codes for CATSRDVGVGETQYF.

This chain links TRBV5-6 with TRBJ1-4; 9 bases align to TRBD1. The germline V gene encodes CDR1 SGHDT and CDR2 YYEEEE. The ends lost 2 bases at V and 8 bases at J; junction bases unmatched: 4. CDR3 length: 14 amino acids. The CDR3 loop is CASSFGTGFEKLFF. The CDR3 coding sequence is TGTGCCAGCAGCTTTGGGACAGGGTTCGAAAAACTGTTTTTT. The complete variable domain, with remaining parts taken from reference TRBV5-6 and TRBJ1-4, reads DAGVTQSPTHLIKTRGQQVTLRCSPKSGHDTVSWYQQALGQGPQFIFQYYEEEERQRGNFPDRFSGHQFPNYSSELNVNALLLGDSALYLCASSFGTGFEKLFFGSGTQLSVL.

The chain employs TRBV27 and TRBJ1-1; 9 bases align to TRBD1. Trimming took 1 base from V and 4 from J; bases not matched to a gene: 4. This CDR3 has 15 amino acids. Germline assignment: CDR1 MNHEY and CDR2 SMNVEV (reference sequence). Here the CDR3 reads CASSLYGQGSTEAFF. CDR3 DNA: TGTGCCAGCAGTTTATATGGACAGGGGAGCACTGAAGCTTTCTTT.

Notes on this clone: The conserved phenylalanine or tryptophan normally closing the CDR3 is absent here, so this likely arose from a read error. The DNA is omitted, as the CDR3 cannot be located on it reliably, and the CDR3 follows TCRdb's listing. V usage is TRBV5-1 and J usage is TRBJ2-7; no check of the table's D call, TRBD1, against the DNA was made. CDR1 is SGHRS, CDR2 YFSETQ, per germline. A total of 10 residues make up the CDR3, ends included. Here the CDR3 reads CARGQALGWT.

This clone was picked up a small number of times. The CDR3 sequence is CASTAWVGSTGELFF. The CDR3 DNA reads TGTGCCAGCACCGCCTGGGTGGGGAGCACCGGGGAGCTGTTTTTT. The chain carries TRBV2 and TRBJ2-2; TRBD2 is a possible D gene (5 bases). The V gene lost 7 bases and the J gene lost 4 bases, with 16 bases spanning the gap. Germline assignment: CDR1 SNHLY and CDR2 FYNNEI. CDR3 size: 15 residues.

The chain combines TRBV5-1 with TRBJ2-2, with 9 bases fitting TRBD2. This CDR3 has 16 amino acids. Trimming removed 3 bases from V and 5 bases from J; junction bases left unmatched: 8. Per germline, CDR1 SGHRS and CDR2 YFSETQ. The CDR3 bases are TGCGCCAGCAGCTGGAGGGCTAGCGGGGAAACCGGGGAGCTGTTTTTT. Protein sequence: CASSWRASGETGELFF.

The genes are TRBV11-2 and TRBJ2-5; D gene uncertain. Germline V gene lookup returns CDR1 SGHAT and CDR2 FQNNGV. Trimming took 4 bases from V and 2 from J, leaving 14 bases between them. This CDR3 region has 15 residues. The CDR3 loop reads CASSSNGPSQETQYF. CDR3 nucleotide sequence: TGTGCCAGCAGCTCGAACGGTCCCTCGCAAGAGACCCAGTACTTC.

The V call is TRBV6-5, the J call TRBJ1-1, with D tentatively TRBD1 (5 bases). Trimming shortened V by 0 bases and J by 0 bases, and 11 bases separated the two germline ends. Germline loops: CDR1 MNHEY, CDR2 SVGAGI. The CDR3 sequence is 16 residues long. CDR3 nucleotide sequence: TGTGCCAGCAGTTACTCTTGGGGCAACATGAACACTGAAGCTTTCTTT. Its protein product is CASSYSWGNMNTEAFF.

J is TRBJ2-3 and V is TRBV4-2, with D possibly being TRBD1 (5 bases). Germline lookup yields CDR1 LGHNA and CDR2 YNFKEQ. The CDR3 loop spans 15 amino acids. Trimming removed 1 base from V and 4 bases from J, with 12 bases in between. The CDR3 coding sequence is TGTGCCAGCAGCCAAGTCCGCAGGGAAGCAGATACGCAGTATTTT. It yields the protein CASSQVRREADTQYF.